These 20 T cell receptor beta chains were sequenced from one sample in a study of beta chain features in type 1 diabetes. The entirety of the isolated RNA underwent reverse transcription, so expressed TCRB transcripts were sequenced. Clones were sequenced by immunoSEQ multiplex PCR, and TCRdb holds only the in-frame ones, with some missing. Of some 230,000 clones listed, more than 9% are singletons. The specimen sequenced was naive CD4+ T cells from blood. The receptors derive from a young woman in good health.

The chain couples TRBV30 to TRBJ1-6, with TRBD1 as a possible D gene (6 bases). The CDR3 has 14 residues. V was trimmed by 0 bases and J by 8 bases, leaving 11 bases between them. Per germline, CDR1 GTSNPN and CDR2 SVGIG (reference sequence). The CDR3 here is CAWSVQGGYSPLHF. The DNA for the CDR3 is TGTGCCTGGAGTGTACAGGGCGGGTATTCACCCCTCCACTTT.

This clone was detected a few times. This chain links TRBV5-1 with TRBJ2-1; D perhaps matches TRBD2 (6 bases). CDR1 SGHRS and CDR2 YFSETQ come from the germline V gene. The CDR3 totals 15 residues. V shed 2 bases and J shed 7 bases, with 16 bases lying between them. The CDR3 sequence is CASSLGRGWGNEQFF. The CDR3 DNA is TGCGCCAGCAGCTTAGGTCGGGGGTGGGGAAATGAGCAGTTCTTC.

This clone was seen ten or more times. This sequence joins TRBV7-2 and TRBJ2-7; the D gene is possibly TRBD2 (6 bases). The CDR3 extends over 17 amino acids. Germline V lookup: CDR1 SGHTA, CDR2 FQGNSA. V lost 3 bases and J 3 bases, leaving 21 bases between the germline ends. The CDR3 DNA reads TGTGCCAGCAGCTTGTCGACGGGCGGGGACTCGAACTACGAGCAGTACTTC. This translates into CASSLSTGGDSNYEQYF. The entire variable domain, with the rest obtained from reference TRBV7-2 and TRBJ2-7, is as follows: GAGVSQSPSNKVTEKGKDVELRCDPISGHTALYWYRQSLGQGLEFLIYFQGNSAPDKSGLPSDRFSAERTGGSVSTLTIQRTQQEDSAVYLCASSLSTGGDSNYEQYFGPGTRLTVT.

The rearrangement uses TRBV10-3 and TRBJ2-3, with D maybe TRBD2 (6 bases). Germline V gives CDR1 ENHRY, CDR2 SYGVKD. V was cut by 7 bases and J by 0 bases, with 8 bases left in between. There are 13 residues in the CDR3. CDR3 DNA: TGTGCCATCACCGGGGGTAGCACAGATACGCAGTATTTT. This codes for CAITGGSTDTQYF.

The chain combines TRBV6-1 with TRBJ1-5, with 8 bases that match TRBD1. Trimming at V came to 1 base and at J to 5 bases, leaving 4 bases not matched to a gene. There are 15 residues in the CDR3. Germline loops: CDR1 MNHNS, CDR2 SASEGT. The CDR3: CASSEENRGYQPQHF. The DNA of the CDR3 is TGTGCCAGCAGTGAAGAGAACAGGGGGTATCAGCCCCAGCATTTT.

CDR3 sequence reads: CASSTTSYPTDTQYF. The CDR3 nucleotides read TGTGCCAGCAGCACTACTAGCTACCCCACAGATACGCAGTATTTT. V gene TRBV5-4 combines with J gene TRBJ2-3, with D possibly being TRBD2 (6 bases). The CDR3 loop spans 15 amino acids. Germline V CDR1 and CDR2: SGHNT, YYREEE (reference sequence). Deletions cut 4 bases from V and 2 bases from J, with 14 bases between.

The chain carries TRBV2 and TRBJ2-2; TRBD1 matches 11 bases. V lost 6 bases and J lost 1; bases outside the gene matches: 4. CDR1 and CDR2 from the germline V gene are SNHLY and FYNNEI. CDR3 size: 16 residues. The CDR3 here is CASRPDRGLNTGELFF. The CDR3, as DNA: TGTGCCAGCAGGCCGGACAGGGGGCTGAACACCGGGGAGCTGTTTTTT.

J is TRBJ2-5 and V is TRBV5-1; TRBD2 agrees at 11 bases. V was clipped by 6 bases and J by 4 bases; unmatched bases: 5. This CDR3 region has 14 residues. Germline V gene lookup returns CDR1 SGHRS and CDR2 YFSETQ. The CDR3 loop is CASNLAGGGETQYF. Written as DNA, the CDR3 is TGCGCCAGCAACCTAGCGGGAGGAGGAGAGACCCAGTACTTC.

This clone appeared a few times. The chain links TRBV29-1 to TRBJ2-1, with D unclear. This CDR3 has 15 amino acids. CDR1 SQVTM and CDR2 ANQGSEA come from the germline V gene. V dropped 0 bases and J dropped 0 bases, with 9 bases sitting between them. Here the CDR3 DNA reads TGCAGCGTTGAAGACTTCTCGAGCTCCTACAATGAGCAGTTCTTC. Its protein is CSVEDFSSSYNEQFF.

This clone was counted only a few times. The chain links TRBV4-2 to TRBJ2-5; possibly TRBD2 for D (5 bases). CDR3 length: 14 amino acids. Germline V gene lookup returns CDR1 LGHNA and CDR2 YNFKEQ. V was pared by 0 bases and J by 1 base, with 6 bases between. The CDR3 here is CASSQESGQETQYF. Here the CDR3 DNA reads TGTGCCAGCAGCCAAGAAAGCGGCCAAGAGACCCAGTACTTC.

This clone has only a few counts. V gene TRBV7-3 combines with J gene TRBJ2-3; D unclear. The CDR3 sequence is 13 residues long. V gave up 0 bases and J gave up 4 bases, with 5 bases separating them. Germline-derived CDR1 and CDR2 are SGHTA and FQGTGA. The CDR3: CASSLTPADTQYF. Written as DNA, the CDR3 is TGTGCCAGCAGCTTAACCCCTGCAGATACGCAGTATTTT. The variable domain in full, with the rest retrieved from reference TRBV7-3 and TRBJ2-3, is GAGVSQTPSNKVTEKGKYVELRCDPISGHTALYWYRQSLGQGPEFLIYFQGTGAADDSGLPNDRFFAVRPEGSVSTLKIQRTERGDSAVYLCASSLTPADTQYFGPGTRLTVL.

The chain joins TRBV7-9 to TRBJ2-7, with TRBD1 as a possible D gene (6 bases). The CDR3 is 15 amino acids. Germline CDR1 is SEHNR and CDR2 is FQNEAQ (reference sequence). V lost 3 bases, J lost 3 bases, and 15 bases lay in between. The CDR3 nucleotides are TGTGCCAGCAGCTTGATCGTGGCAGGGGTCTACGAGCAGTACTTC. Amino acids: CASSLIVAGVYEQYF.

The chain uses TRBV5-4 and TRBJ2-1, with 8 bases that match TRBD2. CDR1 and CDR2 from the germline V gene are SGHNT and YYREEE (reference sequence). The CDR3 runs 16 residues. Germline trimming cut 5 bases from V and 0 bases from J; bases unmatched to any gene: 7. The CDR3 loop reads CASRHTSGPSYNEQFF. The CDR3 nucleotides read TGTGCCAGCAGGCATACTAGCGGACCCTCCTACAATGAGCAGTTCTTC.

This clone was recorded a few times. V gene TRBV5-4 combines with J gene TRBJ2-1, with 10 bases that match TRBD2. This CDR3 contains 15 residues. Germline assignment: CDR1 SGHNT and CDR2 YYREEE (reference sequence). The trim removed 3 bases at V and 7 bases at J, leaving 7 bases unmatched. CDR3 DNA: TGTGCCAGCAGCTCCCTAGCGGGAGCTGGTAATGAGCAGTTCTTC. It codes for CASSSLAGAGNEQFF. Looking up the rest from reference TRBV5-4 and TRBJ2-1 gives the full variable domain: ETGVTQSPTHLIKTRGQQVTLRCSSQSGHNTVSWYQQALGQGPQFIFQYYREEENGRGNFPPRFSGLQFPNYSSELNVNALELDDSALYLCASSSLAGAGNEQFFGPGTRLTVL.

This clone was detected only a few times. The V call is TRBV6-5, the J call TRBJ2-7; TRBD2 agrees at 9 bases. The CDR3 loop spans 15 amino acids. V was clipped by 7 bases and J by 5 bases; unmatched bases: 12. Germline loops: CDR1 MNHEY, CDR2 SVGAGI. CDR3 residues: CASIAGGGGGDEQYF. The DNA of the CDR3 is TGTGCCAGCATCGCGGGGGGGGGTGGTGGCGACGAGCAGTACTTC.

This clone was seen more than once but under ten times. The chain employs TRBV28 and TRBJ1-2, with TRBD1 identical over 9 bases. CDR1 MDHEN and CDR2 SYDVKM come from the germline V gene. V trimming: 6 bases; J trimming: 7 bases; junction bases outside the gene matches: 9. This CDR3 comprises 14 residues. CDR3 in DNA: TGTGCCAGCAGCCTGGGGACAGGGAATACTGGCTACACCTTC. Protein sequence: CASSLGTGNTGYTF.

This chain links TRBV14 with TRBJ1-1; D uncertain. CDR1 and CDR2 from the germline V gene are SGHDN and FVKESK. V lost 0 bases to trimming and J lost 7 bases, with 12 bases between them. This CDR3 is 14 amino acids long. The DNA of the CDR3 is TGTGCCAGCAGCCAAGAAATACTAGGAAATGAAGCTTTCTTT. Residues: CASSQEILGNEAFF.

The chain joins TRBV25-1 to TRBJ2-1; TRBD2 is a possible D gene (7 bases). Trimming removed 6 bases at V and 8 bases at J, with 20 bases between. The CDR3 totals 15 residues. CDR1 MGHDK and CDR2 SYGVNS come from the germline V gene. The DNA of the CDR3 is TGTGCCAGCAGGAAGGGGGGAGGGCCTGGCGATGAGCAGTTCTTC. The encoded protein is CASRKGGGPGDEQFF.

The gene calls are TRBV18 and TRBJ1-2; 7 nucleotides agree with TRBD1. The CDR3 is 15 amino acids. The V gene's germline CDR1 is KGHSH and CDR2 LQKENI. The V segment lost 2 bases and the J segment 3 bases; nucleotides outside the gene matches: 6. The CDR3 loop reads CASSPSGQSDYGYTF. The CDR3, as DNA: TGTGCCAGCTCACCATCGGGACAGTCGGACTATGGCTACACCTTC.

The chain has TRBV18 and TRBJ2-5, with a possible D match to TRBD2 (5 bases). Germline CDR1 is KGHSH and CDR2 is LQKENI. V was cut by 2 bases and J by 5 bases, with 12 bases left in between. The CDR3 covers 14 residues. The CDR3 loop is CASSPTTTTETQYF. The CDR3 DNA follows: TGTGCCAGCTCACCAACGACTACGACGGAGACCCAGTACTTC.